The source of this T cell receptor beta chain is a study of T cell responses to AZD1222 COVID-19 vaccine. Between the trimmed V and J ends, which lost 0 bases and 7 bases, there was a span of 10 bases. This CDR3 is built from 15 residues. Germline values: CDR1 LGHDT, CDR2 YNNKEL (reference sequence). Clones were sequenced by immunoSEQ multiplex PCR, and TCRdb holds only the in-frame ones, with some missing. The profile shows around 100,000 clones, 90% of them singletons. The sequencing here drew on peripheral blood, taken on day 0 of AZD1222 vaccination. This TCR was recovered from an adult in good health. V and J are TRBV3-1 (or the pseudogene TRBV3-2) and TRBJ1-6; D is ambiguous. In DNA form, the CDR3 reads TGTGCCAGCAGCCAAGATTCCGGAGGGAATTCACCCCTCCACTTT. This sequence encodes CASSQDSGGNSPLHF.